Listed here are 2 T cell receptor beta chains from one sample, sequenced in a study of T cell responses to AZD1222 COVID-19 vaccine (dated by TCRdb to about 2021). Libraries were constructed by the immunoSEQ multiplex PCR assay. TCRdb's version of the immuneACCESS table is confined to in-frame rearrangements and falls short of the full clone set. An unresolved V gene accounts for under half of the shortfall where checked; the remainder is of unknown origin. The sample table shows around 190,000 clones, and almost 90% are seen once. Around 10% of the sample comes from the top ten. According to the study, the label for this sample's time point signals: about 28 days (+/-7) after the second vaccine dose. The sequencing here drew on peripheral blood, taken 28 days after the second AZD1222 dose. Receptors originate from an adult who received the AZD1222 COVID-19 vaccine.

The rearrangement links TRBV27 to TRBJ1-1; no clear D. V was trimmed by 5 bases and J by 3 bases, leaving 19 bases between them. Looked up from germline, CDR1 is MNHEY and CDR2 is SMNVEV (reference sequence). This CDR3 is built from 16 residues. The CDR3 sequence: CASSLLPTGLYTEAFF. In nucleotides, the CDR3 is TGTGCCAGCAGTCTATTGCCGACGGGTCTATACACTGAAGCTTTCTTT.

This chain connects TRBV2 to TRBJ1-6, with D tentatively TRBD1 (5 bases). Germline V CDR1 and CDR2: SNHLY, FYNNEI. This CDR3 region has 13 residues. Between the trimmed V and J ends, which lost 6 bases and 6 bases, there was a span of 9 bases. The CDR3 DNA reads TGTGCCAGCAGAGCAGGGACTAATTCACCCCTCCACTTT. Protein: CASRAGTNSPLHF. Full variable domain (missing parts from reference TRBV2 and TRBJ1-6): EPEVTQTPSHQVTQMGQEVILRCVPISNHLYFYWYRQILGQKVEFLVSFYNNEISEKSEIFDDQFSVERPDGSNFTLKIRSTKLEDSAMYFCASRAGTNSPLHFGNGTRLTVT.